What follows are 29 T cell receptor beta chains derived from one specimen sequenced in a study of T cell changes during pregnancy in multiple sclerosis. Profiling relied on immunoSEQ multiplex PCR, and the TCRdb table lists in-frame clones only, not all of them. Of approximately 61,000 clones listed, roughly nine tenths are singletons. Sequences were derived from peripheral blood, sampled in the first trimester of pregnancy. The receptor source for this set is a female donor in good health, enrolled as a control in a pregnancy study.

The rearrangement links TRBV9 to TRBJ1-2; maybe TRBD1 (6 bases). V was clipped by 0 bases and J by 4 bases, with 7 bases between them. CDR1 is SGDLS and CDR2 is YYNGEE in the germline V gene. The CDR3 totals 13 residues. The CDR3 nucleotides read TGTGCCAGCAGCGTAGGCAGGGGCTATGGCTACACCTTC. Translating it yields CASSVGRGYGYTF.

J is TRBJ1-1 and V is TRBV19, with D hard to call. Deletions cut 6 bases from V and 8 bases from J, with 10 bases between. This CDR3 region has 11 residues. Germline-derived CDR1 and CDR2 are LNHDA and SQIVND (reference sequence). The CDR3 is CASSGREEAFF. DNA of the CDR3: TGTGCCAGTAGCGGACGGGAGGAAGCTTTCTTT. Using reference TRBV19 and TRBJ1-1 for the parts outside the CDR3, the full variable domain is DGGITQSPKYLFRKEGQNVTLSCEQNLNHDAMYWYRQDPGQGLRLIYYSQIVNDFQKGDIAEGYSVSREKKESFPLTVTSAQKNPTAFYLCASSGREEAFFGQGTRLTVV.

This sequence joins TRBV19 and TRBJ2-7, with D perhaps TRBD1 (5 bases). Germline-derived CDR1 and CDR2 are LNHDA and SQIVND (reference sequence). V was cut by 3 bases and J by 4 bases, with 28 bases left in between. This CDR3 spans 19 amino acids. In DNA form, the CDR3 reads TGTGCCAGTAGTATCTCTGGACACCAATCAGGGCACCCATTGTACGAGCAGTACTTC. It encodes CASSISGHQSGHPLYEQYF.

The chain has TRBV5-4 and TRBJ2-4; TRBD2 matches at 9 bases. V dropped 0 bases and J dropped 8; count of bases not matched to a gene: 9. This CDR3 has 16 amino acids. CDR1 and CDR2 from the germline V gene are SGHNT and YYREEE (reference sequence). The CDR3 is CASSLGGRGGGDIQYF. The CDR3 coding sequence is TGTGCCAGCAGCTTGGGAGGGCGCGGGGGGGGAGACATTCAGTACTTC.

V usage is TRBV7-2 and J usage is TRBJ2-1; weak D call: TRBD1 (5 bases). Germline V lookup: CDR1 SGHTA, CDR2 FQGNSA. This CDR3 is 15 amino acids long. V was pared by 0 bases and J by 8 bases, with 14 bases between. CDR3 sequence (DNA): TGTGCCAGCAGCTTAGCGAGGACACTTGGCTATGAGCAGTTCTTC. Translation gives CASSLARTLGYEQFF.

CDR3 DNA sequence: TGTGCCAGCAGTGATAGGGGGGGGCTTCAGCCCCAGCATTTT. Translated, it gives CASSDRGGLQPQHF. This chain uses TRBV2 with TRBJ1-5; maybe TRBD1 (6 bases). Germline V CDR1 and CDR2: SNHLY, FYNNEI. V shed 3 bases and J shed 6 bases, with 12 bases lying between them. The CDR3 covers 14 residues.

The rearrangement uses TRBV6-5 and TRBJ1-4, with D perhaps matching TRBD1 (6 bases). The ends were cut back, 6 bases at V and 4 bases at J, with 9 bases in the middle. The CDR3 contains 13 residues. CDR1 and CDR2 (germline): MNHEY, SVGAGI. In DNA, the CDR3 is TGTGCCAGCAGCTCGGACAGTAATGAAAAACTGTTTTTT. This sequence encodes CASSSDSNEKLFF.

The V call is TRBV6-1, the J call TRBJ1-1; 9 positions match TRBD1. The CDR3 is made up of 13 amino acids. V dropped 3 bases and J dropped 8; count of bases not matched to a gene: 4. Germline V lookup: CDR1 MNHNS, CDR2 SASEGT. The DNA for the CDR3 is TGTGCCAGCAGTGATTACAGGGGGCGCGAAGCTTTCTTT. Translating gives CASSDYRGREAFF.

The CDR3 DNA reads as TGTGCCAGCAGCTCAAGCAGGGATTTAGGCTATGGCTACACCTTC. This sequence encodes CASSSSRDLGYGYTF. V is TRBV5-4 and J is TRBJ1-2, with D possibly being TRBD1 (5 bases). CDR1 is SGHNT, CDR2 YYREEE, per germline (reference sequence). Trimming left V 3 bases short and J 4 bases short, with 16 bases between. The CDR3 is made up of 15 amino acids.

The chain has TRBV28 and TRBJ1-1; 8 bases are shared with TRBD1. Trimming took 6 bases from V and 1 from J; bases not matched to a gene: 4. Germline assignment: CDR1 MDHEN and CDR2 SYDVKM. This CDR3 is 14 amino acids long. The CDR3 DNA reads TGTGCCAGCAGCTATCAGGGGGCGAACACTGAAGCTTTCTTT. It encodes CASSYQGANTEAFF.

This chain uses TRBV7-9 with TRBJ2-1, with 8 bases lining up with TRBD2. CDR3 size: 17 residues. Germline CDR1 reads SEHNR; CDR2 reads FQNEAQ (reference sequence). The V and J ends lost 5 bases and 5 bases, in that order; junction bases with no gene match: 14. The CDR3 nucleotides are TGTGCCAGCAGCACCATGGTTATAGCGGGATTGCACAATGAGCAGTTCTTC. Residues: CASSTMVIAGLHNEQFF.

V is TRBV19 and J is TRBJ2-3, with a weak D call TRBD1 (5 bases). The CDR3 contains 15 residues. Germline V CDR1 and CDR2: LNHDA, SQIVND (reference sequence). With 3 bases removed from V and 0 bases from J, the gap between germline ends came to 10 bases. CDR3 protein: CASSIQGGSTDTQYF. Written as DNA, the CDR3 is TGTGCCAGTAGTATCCAGGGTGGGAGCACAGATACGCAGTATTTT.

The DNA for the CDR3 is TGTGCCAGCAGCCCTGGACTAGGGGGAGCGAAAATCCATGAGCAGTTCTTC. It translates to CASSPGLGGAKIHEQFF. V usage is TRBV7-2 and J usage is TRBJ2-1, with a weak D call TRBD2 (7 bases). From germline, CDR1 is SGHTA and CDR2 FQGNSA. CDR3 length: 17 amino acids. The V end was cut by 5 bases, the J end by 8 bases, with 25 bases between.

This clone appeared once. The chain joins TRBV19 to TRBJ1-4; a possible D gene is TRBD1 (5 bases). With 6 bases removed from V and 2 bases from J, the gap between germline ends came to 10 bases. The germline CDR1 and CDR2 sequences are LNHDA and SQIVND (reference sequence). The CDR3 has 14 residues. Here the CDR3 DNA reads TGTGCCAGTAGGCAGGGATTGACTAATGAAAAACTGTTTTTT. Translating gives CASRQGLTNEKLFF.

The V call is TRBV30, the J call TRBJ2-1; D gene unclear. The CDR3 runs to 11 residues. With 0 bases removed from V and 15 bases from J, the gap between germline ends came to 12 bases. In germline, CDR1 is GTSNPN, CDR2 SVGIG (reference sequence). In DNA, the CDR3 is TGTGCCTGGAGTGTCGGCGGCCGCGGGTTCTTC. Translated, it gives CAWSVGGRGFF.

V is TRBV6-5 and J is TRBJ1-4; no clear D gene. Trimming shortened V by 0 bases and J by 8 bases, and 16 bases separated the two germline ends. CDR1 is MNHEY and CDR2 is SVGAGI in the germline V gene. The CDR3 covers 16 residues. CDR3 in DNA: TGTGCCAGCAGTTACTCGAATATCCGGGTGAGGGAAAAACTGTTTTTT. Its translation: CASSYSNIRVREKLFF.

The V call is TRBV13, the J call TRBJ1-1; D is unresolved. The CDR3 runs 12 residues. Germline CDR1 PRHDT, CDR2 FYEKMQ (reference sequence). V was shortened by 5 bases and J by 6 bases, with 10 bases between the two germline ends. In DNA form, the CDR3 reads TGTGCCAGCAGCGAGAACGGGGCTGAAGCTTTCTTT. Translating it yields CASSENGAEAFF.

The chain links TRBV19 to TRBJ2-7; no clear D. CDR1 and CDR2 (germline): LNHDA, SQIVND (reference sequence). The CDR3 runs 14 residues. Between the trimmed V and J ends, which lost 5 bases and 2 bases, there was a span of 13 bases. The CDR3 coding sequence is TGTGCCAGTAGTCCCCAGGTGAACCCCTACGAGCAGTACTTC. It yields the protein CASSPQVNPYEQYF.

V is TRBV28 and J is TRBJ1-5, with TRBD1 identical over 9 bases. The J segment lost 4 bases and the V segment lost 5 bases, leaving 6 bases of the junction unmatched. Germline CDR1 and CDR2: MDHEN and SYDVKM. This CDR3 is built from 15 residues. The CDR3 region is CASSPWDRENQPQHF. The CDR3 nucleotides read TGTGCCAGCAGTCCGTGGGACAGGGAAAATCAGCCCCAGCATTTT.

The gene calls are TRBV5-1 and TRBJ2-7, with no clear D. V was clipped by 4 bases and J by 1 base, with 6 bases between them. This CDR3 spans 12 amino acids. CDR1 and CDR2 (germline): SGHRS, YFSETQ. CDR3 coding DNA: TGCGCCAGCAGCCCGGAGTCCTACGAGCAGTACTTC. It codes for CASSPESYEQYF.

CDR3 in amino acids: CASSFRVGTGEETQYF. The CDR3 nucleotides are TGTGCCAGCAGCTTTCGGGTAGGGACAGGGGAAGAGACCCAGTACTTC. The V gene is TRBV7-8, the J gene TRBJ2-5; 10 positions match TRBD1. The CDR3 loop spans 16 amino acids. Germline values: CDR1 SGHVS, CDR2 FQNEAQ. The junction had 7 bases not matched to a gene; V was cut back by 3 bases and J by 3 bases.

The J gene is TRBJ2-2, the V gene TRBV21-1; the D call of TRBD2 is as the table states it, not checked on the DNA. TRBV21-1 corresponds to a pseudogene. CDR3 length equals 19 residues. CDR3 residues: CASSTHPSGSVTGTGELFF. The CDR3 DNA follows: TGTGCCAGCAGCACTCATCCAAGCGGGAGCGTAACTGGGACCGGGGAGCTGTTTTTT.

The rearrangement uses TRBV4-3 and TRBJ2-6; tentative D call: TRBD2 (5 bases). The germline CDR1 and CDR2 sequences are LGHNA and YSLEER. The length of the CDR3 is 15 residues. V gave up 0 bases and J gave up 4 bases, with 7 bases separating them. CDR3 residues: CASSQDSGGANVLTF. CDR3 DNA sequence: TGCGCCAGCAGCCAAGATTCGGGGGGGGCCAACGTCCTGACTTTC.

About this clone: This CDR3 is also generated by other DNA sequences in the sample. This chain uses TRBV4-3 with TRBJ1-1; a weak D match, TRBD1 (5 bases). The length of the CDR3 is 13 residues. Trimming cost V 2 bases and J 5 bases, with 9 bases left between them. Germline lookup yields CDR1 LGHNA and CDR2 YSLEER. This CDR3 reads CASSQSGGTEAFF. The CDR3 DNA reads as TGCGCCAGCAGCCAAAGCGGGGGGACTGAAGCTTTCTTT.

The rearrangement joins TRBV18 to TRBJ2-7; D is perhaps TRBD2 (5 bases). The V gene's germline CDR1 is KGHSH and CDR2 LQKENI. The CDR3 sequence is 13 residues long. The V gene lost 3 bases and the J gene lost 5 bases, with 11 bases spanning the gap. CDR3 bases: TGTGCCAGCTCACCTTCAACTAGGGACGAGCAGTACTTC. Translated, it gives CASSPSTRDEQYF.

The chain carries TRBV30 and TRBJ2-5; 9 bases align to TRBD2. The V segment lost 0 bases and the J segment 7 bases; nucleotides outside the gene matches: 9. CDR3 length: 15 residues. The V gene's germline CDR1 is GTSNPN and CDR2 SVGIG (reference sequence). The CDR3 loop reads CAWSVSSGVGGTQYF. The CDR3 DNA reads TGTGCCTGGAGTGTCTCTAGCGGGGTGGGAGGGACCCAGTACTTC.

The V gene is TRBV6-5, the J gene TRBJ2-7, with D perhaps matching TRBD2 (6 bases). From germline, CDR1 is MNHEY and CDR2 SVGAGI. This CDR3 contains 15 residues. V lost 6 bases to trimming and J lost 3 bases, with 18 bases between them. This CDR3 is CASRHPAGRHYEQYF. CDR3 bases: TGTGCCAGCAGGCACCCAGCGGGCAGGCACTACGAGCAGTACTTC.

This clone appeared a single time. CDR3 DNA sequence: TGTGCCAGTACATCAAGAAGTAGTTTGGATACGCAGTATTTT. Translation gives CASTSRSSLDTQYF. The genes are TRBV19 and TRBJ2-3, with unresolved D. The V end lost 7 bases, the J end lost 6 bases, and 17 bases lay between the germline ends. There are 14 residues in the CDR3. Looked up from germline, CDR1 is LNHDA and CDR2 is SQIVND (reference sequence).

V and J are TRBV14 and TRBJ2-1; D perhaps matches TRBD2 (6 bases). CDR3 length: 17 amino acids. Germline V gene data show CDR1 as SGHDN and CDR2 as FVKESK. Between the trimmed V and J ends, which lost 1 base and 6 bases, there was a span of 19 bases. The CDR3 DNA reads as TGTGCCAGCAGCCAAGGTTTCGGCGGGACCATCCCCAATGAGCAGTTCTTC. This encodes CASSQGFGGTIPNEQFF.